The 2 T cell receptor beta chains given below trace back to one sample, sequenced in a study of blood T cell repertoires in COVID-19. Generated by immunoSEQ multiplex PCR, the TCRdb table keeps only in-frame clones and is missing some. This sample yields around 250,000 clones, of which more than 70% are seen a single time; approximately 2% belongs to the top ten. Sequencing was carried out using PBMCs or T cells enriched from blood (not recorded which). These receptors were taken from a woman in her forties or fifties who had recovered from COVID-19.

V is TRBV27 and J is TRBJ2-1, with D possibly TRBD2 on 6 matching bases. Germline CDR1 is MNHEY and CDR2 is SMNVEV (reference sequence). V lost 3 bases and J 2 bases, leaving 14 bases between the germline ends. This CDR3 has 16 residues. CDR3 region: CASSFGGAGTYNEQFF. The CDR3 region has the DNA TGTGCCAGCAGTTTCGGCGGGGCAGGGACCTACAATGAGCAGTTCTTC.

The rearrangement links TRBV14 to TRBJ2-7; D is possibly TRBD1 (5 bases). Germline CDR1 reads SGHDN; CDR2 reads FVKESK. Trimming pared 4 bases from V and 0 bases from J, leaving 13 bases between. CDR3 length: 15 amino acids. This CDR3 reads CASSPLGALSYEQYF. CDR3 nucleotide sequence: TGTGCCAGCAGCCCCCTAGGGGCGCTCTCCTACGAGCAGTACTTC. Based on the CDR3 plus reference TRBV14 and TRBJ2-7, the full variable domain is EAGVTQFPSHSVIEKGQTVTLRCDPISGHDNLYWYRRVMGKEIKFLLHFVKESKQDESGMPNNRFLAERTGGTYSTLKVQPAELEDSGVYFCASSPLGALSYEQYFGPGTRLTVT.